Below, one TCR beta chain is given with its context. Antigen: not known. The record originates from a study of regulatory dendritic cells for organ transplantation. About the research overall: Regulatory dendritic cells were monocyte-derived, receiving vitamin D3 on days 0 and 4 and IL-10 on day 4. Study-wide results and caveats: Resting memory CD8+ T cells held the most alloreactive clonotypes. Naive CD4+ and CD8+ repertoires were highly diverse; memory CD8+ was most oligoclonal.

Sorted subsets were CFSE-labeled and cultured around five days with allogeneic dendritic cells. FACS sorted CD4+ or CD8+ T cells into CD45RA+ naive and CD45RO+ memory. Produced via immunoSEQ multiplex PCR; TCRdb's table is partial and in-frame only. The data contain about 20,000 clones, 80% to 90% of them seen just once; the ten biggest clones take up 0.65% to 0.8%. Germline V gives CDR1 LGHNA, CDR2 YSLEER. The CDR3 consists of 18 residues. Between the trimmed V and J ends, which lost 0 bases and 3 bases, there was a span of 17 bases. The sequencing input was naive CD4+ T cells from blood cultured with regulatory dendritic cells. Noted subset: CD45RA+ naive T cells. The chain links TRBV4-3 to TRBJ1-4; TRBD1 might be the D (5 bases). The source of this sequence is a human donor in good health. The CDR3 loop reads CASSQDRSGNRPNEKLFF. In DNA form, the CDR3 reads TGCGCCAGCAGCCAAGATCGTTCAGGGAATCGACCTAATGAAAAACTGTTTTTT.